Listed here is a single T cell receptor (beta chain). Its antigen is not yet known. No clone much larger than this one lies a single base away; base qualities are absent. This specimen belongs to a study of blood T cell repertoires in COVID-19 (dated by TCRdb to 2018 to 2020). Background for the entire study: Collaborator samples came from the United States, Italy and Spain and covered acute and convalescent phases of COVID-19. The prospective study material was composed of cDNA or gDNA derived from T cells, B-cell-depleted T cells, or PBMCs. The dataset comprised deeply sampled blood TCRbeta repertoires from subjects exposed to, actively infected with, or recovered from COVID-19. The repertoires were released in a freely available public database meant as a resource for research on the immune response to SARS-CoV-2. Samples were obtained from the ongoing ImmuneRACE study (first 160 participants) and from some 1,300 subjects provided by 6 global collaborators. A de-identified subject ID, COVID-19 status, age in years and sex were almost always included in the sample metadata. Where available, HLA class I and class II types were taken from metadata supplied by the sample provider and were not determined by assay-based typing. Results the study describes overall, beyond this receptor: Clinical and demographic metadata were provided uncurated, with the amount varying by source and participant.

Between the V and J ends, shortened by 1 base and 7 bases respectively, the junction contains 14 bases. Based on the germline V gene, the CDR1 and CDR2 sequences are MDHEN and SYDVKM. Reading from cysteine to phenylalanine, the CDR3 counts 15 amino acids. Just CDR3 DNA is preserved here, 45 bases in frame from base 1. Whole blood was collected in K2EDTA tubes by collaborating institutions according to the institutions' own protocols. For TCRbeta analysis, collaborators shipped samples as frozen whole blood, isolated PBMCs, or DNA extracted from either of those sample types. TCRbeta CDR3 regions were amplified from genomic DNA by means of the immunoSEQ Assay, a bias-controlled multiplex PCR. The authors' analysis ran thus. Nucleated cell counts per sample were estimated from amplification of reference gene primers within the assay. Sequence reads were collapsed and filtered to measure the absolute abundance of every unique TCRbeta CDR3 rearrangement. Productive Simpson clonality was computed per sample as the square root of Simpson's diversity index over productive rearrangements. What TCRdb holds here is the immuneACCESS table cut down to in-frame rearrangements. Part of the clones is not present; checked against another copy, under half of the missing clones reflect an unresolved V gene, and the others are unexplained. The V and J calls and clone size are taken from that table; D and trimming were inferred from the DNA. The sample contains 130,000 to 150,000 clones, 80% of them found a single time. 10% to 15% of the sample is taken by the ten largest.

The material sequenced was peripheral blood. The chain was built from TRBV28 and TRBJ2-1; a tentative D match to TRBD2 spans 5 bases. The source is a man in his 60s with active or convalescent COVID-19. CDR3 reads: CASSLSGKPRNEQFF. The DNA is TGTGCCAGCAGTTTATCGGGGAAGCCCAGGAATGAGCAGTTCTTC.